Shown below are 14 T cell receptor beta chains from a single sample sequenced in a study of T cell responses to AZD1222 COVID-19 vaccine. Clones were sequenced by immunoSEQ multiplex PCR, and TCRdb holds only the in-frame ones, with some missing. The table lists 92,000 or so clones, 89% of them singletons, with 1.6% in the top ten. The sample here was peripheral blood, taken on day 0 of AZD1222 vaccination. The receptor set was obtained from an adult in good health.

The V call is TRBV9, the J call TRBJ2-7; 7 bases are a match to TRBD2. V was clipped by 0 bases and J by 9 bases; unmatched bases: 12. This CDR3 has 15 amino acids. Germline lookup yields CDR1 SGDLS and CDR2 YYNGEE. Here the CDR3 reads CASSVDGGSLRGQYF. CDR3 nucleotide sequence: TGTGCCAGCAGCGTAGACGGGGGGAGCCTACGAGGGCAGTACTTC.

The rearrangement joins TRBV19 to TRBJ2-1, with 8 bases that match TRBD2. The V segment lost 5 bases and the J segment 7 bases; nucleotides outside the gene matches: 10. This CDR3 region has 15 residues. The germline V gene has CDR1 LNHDA and CDR2 SQIVND (reference sequence). CDR3 sequence reads: CASSPLAGGANEQFF. In DNA form, the CDR3 reads TGTGCCAGTAGTCCCCTGGCGGGGGGCGCGAATGAGCAGTTCTTC.

The chain carries TRBV15 and TRBJ2-2; TRBD1 matches 8 bases. Germline V gives CDR1 LNHNV, CDR2 YYDKDF (reference sequence). V lost 4 bases to trimming and J lost 7 bases; unmatched junction nucleotides: 17. The CDR3 runs to 18 residues. CDR3 DNA: TGTGCCACCAGCATCGCGCCATGGGGCAGGGGGCAGGTCGGGGAGCTGTTTTTT. Protein product: CATSIAPWGRGQVGELFF.

The V and J genes are TRBV7-2 and TRBJ2-2; no reliable D call. This CDR3 is 15 amino acids long. Between the trimmed V and J ends, which lost 3 bases and 2 bases, there was a span of 10 bases. Germline CDR1 SGHTA, CDR2 FQGNSA. The DNA for the CDR3 is TGTGCCAGCAGCTTTATGACTGATAACACCGGGGAGCTGTTTTTT. It is translated as CASSFMTDNTGELFF.

J is TRBJ1-1 and V is TRBV7-9, with no clear D. Germline V gives CDR1 SEHNR, CDR2 FQNEAQ (reference sequence). V was cut by 1 base and J by 3 bases, with 9 bases left in between. This CDR3 comprises 14 residues. The CDR3 spells CASSLVGRDTEAFF. The CDR3, as DNA: TGTGCCAGCAGCTTAGTGGGTAGGGACACTGAAGCTTTCTTT.

The chain employs TRBV2 and TRBJ1-3; D is uncertain. Trimming shortened V by 6 bases and J by 4 bases, and 16 bases separated the two germline ends. There are 15 residues in the CDR3. Germline assignment: CDR1 SNHLY and CDR2 FYNNEI. CDR3 sequence (DNA): TGTGCCAGCAGGTTGGGCTGGGCGAGAGGAAACACCATATATTTT. It yields the protein CASRLGWARGNTIYF.

The chain employs TRBV2 and TRBJ1-1, with a possible D match to TRBD1 (5 bases). Germline V gives CDR1 SNHLY, CDR2 FYNNEI. V lost 3 bases and J 1 base, leaving 9 bases between the germline ends. The length of the CDR3 is 14 residues. DNA of the CDR3: TGTGCCAGCAGTGACCAGGGACCGAACACTGAAGCTTTCTTT. Residues: CASSDQGPNTEAFF.

CDR3 DNA: TGTGCCAGCAGCTTACCGGGGAACTCCTACGAGCAGTACTTC. Protein product: CASSLPGNSYEQYF. The V call is TRBV7-9, the J call TRBJ2-7; D is possibly TRBD2 (5 bases). Germline V gene sequence: CDR1 SEHNR, CDR2 FQNEAQ (reference sequence). CDR3 length equals 14 residues. With 2 bases removed from V and 0 bases from J, the gap between germline ends came to 8 bases.

CDR3 protein: CSVAGTNSNQPQHF. For the CDR3, the DNA is TGCAGCGTTGCCGGGACGAATAGCAATCAGCCCCAGCATTTT. The gene calls are TRBV29-1 and TRBJ1-5; a weak D match, TRBD1 (5 bases). CDR1 is SQVTM and CDR2 is ANQGSEA in the germline V gene. The CDR3 totals 14 residues. V was cut by 4 bases and J by 0 bases, with 10 bases left in between.

This clone is a singleton in its sample. The rearrangement joins TRBV28 to TRBJ2-1; TRBD1 matches 11 bases. Germline-derived CDR1 and CDR2 are MDHEN and SYDVKM. With V trimmed by 4 bases and J by 7 bases, 12 bases remained unmatched. The CDR3 contains 17 residues. This CDR3 reads CASSSGEGQGGMNEQFF. For the CDR3, the DNA is TGTGCCAGCAGTTCAGGCGAGGGACAGGGGGGGATGAATGAGCAGTTCTTC.

The V call is TRBV5-1, the J call TRBJ2-5; 7 bases fit TRBD1. Germline values: CDR1 SGHRS, CDR2 YFSETQ. Trimming removed 4 bases from V and 4 bases from J; junction bases left unmatched: 4. CDR3 length: 13 amino acids. The CDR3 coding sequence is TGCGCCAGCAGCCCGGGACAGCCAGAGACCCAGTACTTC. This codes for CASSPGQPETQYF.

The J gene is TRBJ2-1, the V gene TRBV9; D is undetermined. The CDR3 totals 12 residues. Germline V lookup: CDR1 SGDLS, CDR2 YYNGEE. V shed 4 bases and J shed 9 bases, with 11 bases lying between them. The CDR3 region has the DNA TGTGCCAGCAGCACGATCTTTGGTGAGCAGTTCTTC. As protein: CASSTIFGEQFF. The full variable domain, rest sourced from reference TRBV9 and TRBJ2-1, is DSGVTQTPKHLITATGQRVTLRCSPRSGDLSVYWYQQSLDQGLQFLIQYYNGEERAKGNILERFSAQQFPDLHSELNLSSLELGDSALYFCASSTIFGEQFFGPGTRLTVL.

This chain connects TRBV6-5 to TRBJ1-6; the match to TRBD1 covers 11 bases. V was pared by 6 bases and J by 9 bases, with 4 bases of the junction left unmatched. Germline V gene sequence: CDR1 MNHEY, CDR2 SVGAGI. This CDR3 is 14 amino acids long. The CDR3 DNA follows: TGTGCCAGCAGGGGACAGGGGGAGCTTTCACCCCTCCACTTT. Protein product: CASRGQGELSPLHF.

This clone was picked up one time. This sequence joins TRBV19 and TRBJ2-2; D call uncertain. The CDR3 is made up of 15 amino acids. Germline CDR1 LNHDA, CDR2 SQIVND (reference sequence). V shed 5 bases and J shed 0 bases, with 10 bases lying between them. CDR3 bases: TGTGCCAGTAGTGGTTGGGGATCGAACACCGGGGAGCTGTTTTTT. The encoded protein is CASSGWGSNTGELFF.